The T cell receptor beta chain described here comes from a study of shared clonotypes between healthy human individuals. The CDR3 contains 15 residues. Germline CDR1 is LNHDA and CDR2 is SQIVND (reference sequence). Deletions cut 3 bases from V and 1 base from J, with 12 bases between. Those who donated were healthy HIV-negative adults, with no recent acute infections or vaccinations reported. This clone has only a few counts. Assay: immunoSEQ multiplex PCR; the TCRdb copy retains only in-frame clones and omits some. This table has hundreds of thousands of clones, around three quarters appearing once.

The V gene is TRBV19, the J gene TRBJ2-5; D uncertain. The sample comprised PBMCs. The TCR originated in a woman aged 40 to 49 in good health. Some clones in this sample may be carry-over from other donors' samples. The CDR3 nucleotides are TGTGCCAGTAGTATTTCTAGTCTCCCCCAAGAGACCCAGTACTTC. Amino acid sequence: CASSISSLPQETQYF.